Listed here are 24 T cell receptor beta chains from one sample, sequenced in a study of CD4 T cells in relation to SARS-CoV-2 and coronaviruses. Sequencing used immunoSEQ multiplex PCR; TCRdb keeps in-frame clones, though not all of them. The sample yields around 30,000 clones, more than 65% seen once. Their specific antigens are unknown. Sequences were obtained from memory CD4+ T cells from PBMCs, cultured in vitro. The receptors were gathered from an adult with COVID-19.

This sequence joins TRBV7-2 and TRBJ2-3; either TRBD1 or TRBD2 may fit D (5 bases each). The CDR3 length is 14 residues. Between the trimmed V and J ends, which lost 5 bases and 3 bases, there was a span of 12 bases. Germline V gives CDR1 SGHTA, CDR2 FQGNSA. CDR3 sequence reads: CASSQTTGTDTQYF. The CDR3 DNA sequence: TGTGCCAGCAGCCAGACTACAGGAACAGATACGCAGTATTTT. The whole variable domain, remainder taken from reference TRBV7-2 and TRBJ2-3, is GAGVSQSPSNKVTEKGKDVELRCDPISGHTALYWYRQSLGQGLEFLIYFQGNSAPDKSGLPSDRFSAERTGGSVSTLTIQRTQQEDSAVYLCASSQTTGTDTQYFGPGTRLTVL.

CDR3 in amino acids: CATRGGLAESTDTQYF. CDR3 sequence (DNA): TGTGCCACCAGGGGTGGACTAGCGGAAAGCACAGATACGCAGTATTTT. The chain carries TRBV24-1 and TRBJ2-3, with 10 bases aligning to TRBD2. V lost 7 bases and J lost 0; bases outside the gene matches: 6. CDR3 length: 16 amino acids. Germline V gene data show CDR1 as KGHDR and CDR2 as SFDVKD.

The CDR3 DNA sequence: TGCAGCGTTCCCGGGGGCTTTAGCGGGGAGCTGTTTTTT. Protein product: CSVPGGFSGELFF. This sequence joins TRBV29-1 and TRBJ2-2; D possibly matches TRBD1 or TRBD2 (6 bases each). Germline loops: CDR1 SQVTM, CDR2 ANQGSEA. V lost 5 bases and J 7 bases, leaving 14 bases between the germline ends. The length of the CDR3 is 13 residues.

The V call is TRBV7-9, the J call TRBJ2-7; D is possibly TRBD2 (5 bases). Germline loops: CDR1 SEHNR, CDR2 FQNEAQ (reference sequence). This CDR3 has 14 residues. Trimming left V 5 bases short and J 3 bases short, with 14 bases between. The CDR3 DNA sequence: TGTGCCAGCAGCCCGCCGGGAATCAACTACGAGCAGTACTTC. It codes for CASSPPGINYEQYF.

The genes are TRBV28 and TRBJ2-7; weak D call: TRBD1 (6 bases). The V gene's germline CDR1 is MDHEN and CDR2 SYDVKM. The CDR3 covers 16 residues. The V and J ends lost 7 bases and 3 bases respectively, with 22 bases between them. This CDR3 reads CASTAYGTRRDYEQYF. The CDR3 nucleotides are TGTGCCAGCACCGCCTACGGGACACGGCGAGACTACGAGCAGTACTTC.

The chain employs TRBV30 and TRBJ2-2, with D perhaps assigned TRBD1 or TRBD2 (5 bases each). Trimming took off 2 bases at V and 4 bases at J, with 11 bases between the two ends. This CDR3 has 14 amino acids. In germline, CDR1 is GTSNPN, CDR2 SVGIG (reference sequence). CDR3 sequence reads: CAWSKAGSTGELFF. In DNA form, the CDR3 reads TGTGCCTGGAGTAAGGCAGGGAGCACCGGGGAGCTGTTTTTT.

The chain has TRBV7-2 and TRBJ1-2, with a weak D call TRBD1 (5 bases). The CDR3 is 16 residues long. V was trimmed by 6 bases and J by 8 bases, leaving 25 bases between them. Germline V CDR1 and CDR2: SGHTA, FQGNSA. CDR3 sequence: CASSLKTMNPRGGYTF. Here the CDR3 DNA reads TGTGCCAGCAGTCTTAAAACTATGAACCCCCGGGGGGGCTACACCTTC.

The chain links TRBV14 to TRBJ2-1; TRBD1 matches at 7 bases. The J segment lost 1 base and the V segment lost 1 base, leaving 4 bases of the junction unmatched. The CDR3 is 16 amino acids. Germline values: CDR1 SGHDN, CDR2 FVKESK. CDR3: CASSQVTGMSYNEQFF. The CDR3 DNA reads TGTGCCAGCAGCCAAGTGACAGGGATGTCCTACAATGAGCAGTTCTTC.

The CDR3 region is CASSLDSRDTQYF. As DNA, the CDR3 is TGTGCCAGCAGCTTAGATTCGAGAGATACGCAGTATTTT. The V call is TRBV7-6, the J call TRBJ2-3, with no clear D. The CDR3 runs to 13 residues. Germline V gene sequence: CDR1 SGHVS, CDR2 FNYEAQ. The V gene lost 1 base and the J gene lost 5 bases, with 7 bases spanning the gap.

This chain links TRBV7-6 with TRBJ2-3; no firm D call. The V gene's germline CDR1 is SGHVS and CDR2 FNYEAQ. V was cut by 0 bases and J by 2 bases, with 6 bases left in between. The CDR3 is made up of 14 amino acids. The CDR3 loop is CASSLASATDTQYF. The CDR3 coding sequence is TGTGCCAGCAGCTTAGCGTCGGCCACAGATACGCAGTATTTT.

The V gene is TRBV7-9, the J gene TRBJ1-2, with D perhaps matching TRBD1 (5 bases). Trimming removed 3 bases from V and 7 bases from J, with 15 bases in between. The length of the CDR3 is 14 residues. The germline V gene encodes CDR1 SEHNR and CDR2 FQNEAQ (reference sequence). Written as DNA, the CDR3 is TGTGCCAGCAGCTTCGGGACCGCCCCCCGTGGCTACACCTTC. Protein: CASSFGTAPRGYTF.

The chain uses TRBV14 and TRBJ1-5; D uncertain. This CDR3 spans 11 amino acids. Germline lookup yields CDR1 SGHDN and CDR2 FVKESK. Trimming removed 0 bases from V and 6 bases from J, with 0 bases in between. The CDR3 spells CASSQDQPQHF. The CDR3 DNA follows: TGTGCCAGCAGCCAAGATCAGCCCCAGCATTTT.

The chain employs TRBV4-1 and TRBJ1-1; the D gene is possibly TRBD1 (6 bases). Germline V gene data show CDR1 as MGHRA and CDR2 as YSYEKL. V gave up 5 bases and J gave up 4 bases, with 20 bases separating them. This CDR3 region has 16 residues. The CDR3 is CASSGGKVTGSTEAFF. The CDR3 nucleotides are TGCGCCAGCAGCGGCGGGAAAGTTACAGGGAGCACTGAAGCTTTCTTT.

This clone has just a few counts. V usage is TRBV4-1 and J usage is TRBJ2-7; 8 nucleotides agree with TRBD1. V gave up 3 bases and J gave up 4 bases; unmatched junction bases: 11. The CDR3 runs 16 residues. Germline V gene data show CDR1 as MGHRA and CDR2 as YSYEKL. The CDR3 region has the DNA TGCGCCAGCAGCCACCTAGGACAGGGTGGGATATACGAGCAGTACTTC. Translation: CASSHLGQGGIYEQYF.

This chain joins TRBV18 and TRBJ1-3; TRBD1 matches 9 bases. Germline V gene sequence: CDR1 KGHSH, CDR2 LQKENI. Trimming at V came to 4 bases and at J to 1 base, leaving 8 bases not matched to a gene. The CDR3 sequence is 17 residues long. The CDR3 nucleotides are TGTGCCAGCTCACGAAGGACAGGGGCTTTGTCTGGAAACACCATATATTTT. Residues: CASSRRTGALSGNTIYF. Based on the CDR3 plus reference TRBV18 and TRBJ1-3, the full variable domain is NAGVMQNPRHLVRRRGQEARLRCSPMKGHSHVYWYRQLPEEGLKFMVYLQKENIIDESGMPKERFSAEFPKEGPSILRIQQVVRGDSAAYFCASSRRTGALSGNTIYFGEGSWLTVV.

This clone was detected once. The CDR3 DNA follows: TGTGCCAGCAGCAAACTCCCGAGGGTCGACGAGCAGTACTTC. The encoded protein is CASSKLPRVDEQYF. The chain couples TRBV5-6 to TRBJ2-7, with D possibly being TRBD2 (5 bases). Trimming removed 4 bases at V and 5 bases at J, with 16 bases between. The germline V gene encodes CDR1 SGHDT and CDR2 YYEEEE. The CDR3 has 14 residues.

The chain carries TRBV5-1 and TRBJ2-5, with D possibly TRBD2 on 7 matching bases. The CDR3 totals 15 residues. The V gene's germline CDR1 is SGHRS and CDR2 YFSETQ. Trimming cost V 0 bases and J 5 bases, with 14 bases left between them. CDR3 protein: CASSLEGGGDETQYF. The DNA for the CDR3 is TGCGCCAGCAGCTTGGAGGGGGGAGGGGATGAGACCCAGTACTTC.

The chain uses TRBV5-5 and TRBJ2-1; 9 nucleotides agree with TRBD2. V trimming: 3 bases; J trimming: 5 bases; junction bases outside the gene matches: 6. The CDR3 has 15 amino acids. CDR1 and CDR2 (germline): SGHKS, YYEKEE (reference sequence). The CDR3 sequence is CASSSTSGLHNEQFF. CDR3 DNA sequence: TGTGCCAGCAGCTCTACTAGCGGGCTCCACAATGAGCAGTTCTTC.

The J gene is TRBJ2-2, the V gene TRBV6-6, with D possibly called TRBD1 or TRBD2 (5 bases each). CDR3 length: 16 residues. The V gene's germline CDR1 is MNHNY and CDR2 SVGAGI (reference sequence). Trimming pared 5 bases from V and 7 bases from J, leaving 20 bases between. The CDR3 nucleotides are TGTGCCAGCAGTATCAGGGAGAATTGGATGGTCGGGGAGCTGTTTTTT. Amino acids: CASSIRENWMVGELFF.

The gene calls are TRBV6-1 and TRBJ1-5; TRBD1 is a possible D gene (5 bases). This CDR3 is 13 amino acids long. V was trimmed by 2 bases and J by 6 bases, leaving 8 bases between them. The germline gives CDR1 MNHNS, CDR2 SASEGT. CDR3 sequence: CASSERGSQPQHF. The CDR3 DNA sequence: TGTGCCAGCAGTGAAAGGGGTTCTCAGCCCCAGCATTTT.

This clone was found once. J is TRBJ2-7 and V is TRBV3-1 (or the pseudogene TRBV3-2); 10 nucleotides line up with TRBD2. Germline loops: CDR1 LGHDT, CDR2 YNNKEL (reference sequence). Trimming removed 3 bases from V and 4 bases from J; junction bases left unmatched: 12. There are 17 residues in the CDR3. The CDR3 here is CASSQATAGGPAYEQYF. CDR3 bases: TGTGCCAGCAGCCAGGCGACAGCGGGAGGGCCGGCGTACGAGCAGTACTTC.

The rearrangement links TRBV7-8 to TRBJ2-7, with 10 bases lining up with TRBD1. J was trimmed by 3 bases and V by 5 bases; bases with no gene match: 7. The CDR3 is 15 amino acids. Germline CDR1 reads SGHVS; CDR2 reads FQNEAQ. The CDR3 region has the DNA TGTGCCAGCAGCACTCAGAGGGACAGGGGCTACGAGCAGTACTTC. It yields the protein CASSTQRDRGYEQYF.

J is TRBJ2-7 and V is TRBV9; tentatively, D is TRBD2 (6 bases). From germline, CDR1 is SGDLS and CDR2 YYNGEE. The CDR3 sequence is 14 residues long. Deletions cut 0 bases from V and 2 bases from J, with 9 bases between. The CDR3 nucleotides read TGTGCCAGCAGCGTAGAGGAGGGTCCCTACGAGCAGTACTTC. Translated, it gives CASSVEEGPYEQYF.

The chain uses TRBV4-1 and TRBJ2-3; 7 nucleotides match TRBD2. Germline V gene data show CDR1 as MGHRA and CDR2 as YSYEKL. V was pared by 2 bases and J by 6 bases, with 5 bases of the junction left unmatched. The CDR3 has 14 residues. The CDR3 sequence: CASSQTREGDTQYF. DNA of the CDR3: TGCGCCAGCAGCCAAACGAGGGAGGGGGATACGCAGTATTTT.